The 27 T cell receptor beta chains below were found in one sample sequenced in a study of T cells expressing NK-cell markers. TCRdb reprocessed the 5' RACE reads and keeps a single row for each CDR3 protein, giving no DNA. The sample data list roughly 380,000 distinct CDR3 sequences. The sequenced material came from blood T cells: a sorted CD56 or NKG2C T cell subset, CD4+ or CD8+ T cells, or bulk PBMC T cells (not recorded which). The receptors originated from a man aged 18-69 years in good health.

The chain uses TRBV5-1 and TRBJ2-1; TCRdb calls TRBD1, which cannot be checked without DNA. The germline V gene encodes CDR1 SGHRS and CDR2 YFSETQ. The CDR3 is made up of 16 amino acids. The CDR3 region is CASSFLNGQGYNEQFF.

V is TRBV5-1 and J is TRBJ2-1; TCRdb proposes TRBD2, but this gene call is untestable without DNA. The CDR3 contains 15 residues. The germline V gene has CDR1 SGHRS and CDR2 YFSETQ. The CDR3 reads CASSRRRGGAVEQFF.

The J gene is TRBJ2-2, the V gene TRBV19; TCRdb calls TRBD1, which cannot be checked without DNA. The CDR3 is made up of 17 amino acids. CDR1 and CDR2 from the germline V gene are LNHDA and SQIVND (reference sequence). The CDR3 sequence: CASSSRDRVGNTGELFF.

The V and J genes are TRBV29-1 and TRBJ2-2. The CDR3 runs to 13 residues. Looked up from germline, CDR1 is SQVTM and CDR2 is ANQGSEA. CDR3 region: CSVEARNTGELFF.

The chain uses TRBV7-2 and TRBJ1-6; TCRdb picks TRBD1, but there is no DNA to check that call. CDR3 length: 16 amino acids. CDR1 SGHTA and CDR2 FQGNSA come from the germline V gene. CDR3 region: CASSLGSAPPNSPLHF.

J is TRBJ1-4 and V is TRBV25-1; without DNA, the TCRdb call of TRBD1 cannot be checked. Germline assignment: CDR1 MGHDK and CDR2 SYGVNS. The CDR3 runs to 17 residues. The CDR3 region is CASSELTGLSTNEKLFF.

The V gene is TRBV20-1, the J gene TRBJ2-3; TCRdb's D call of TRBD2 is untestable without DNA. The germline CDR1 and CDR2 sequences are DFQATT and SNEGSKA (reference sequence). This CDR3 is 18 amino acids long. The CDR3 reads CSAEGLTGTSGNTDTQYF.

This chain links TRBV7-7 with TRBJ1-5. This CDR3 is 16 amino acids long. Germline assignment: CDR1 SSHAT and CDR2 FNYEAQ (reference sequence). Here the CDR3 reads CASSPHEGPSYQPQHF.

This rearrangement joins TRBV11-2 to TRBJ2-3; as DNA is missing, the TRBD1 call by TCRdb cannot be tested. Germline assignment: CDR1 SGHAT and CDR2 FQNNGV. CDR3 length equals 13 residues. This CDR3 reads CASSLGEWDTQYF.

The chain recombines TRBV7-2 with TRBJ2-4; the D call from TCRdb, TRBD1, cannot be confirmed without DNA. The CDR3 is 15 amino acids. Germline V gene lookup returns CDR1 SGHTA and CDR2 FQGNSA. The chain's CDR3 is CASQGTGKTKNIQYF.

The CDR3 loop reads CASSQVTGRIQETQYF. The rearrangement links TRBV7-2 to TRBJ2-5; there is no DNA to check the TCRdb D call of TRBD2. This CDR3 comprises 16 residues. CDR1 SGHTA and CDR2 FQGNSA come from the germline V gene.

V and J are TRBV7-3 and TRBJ2-3. The CDR3 is 13 residues long. CDR1 is SGHTA and CDR2 is FQGTGA in the germline V gene. CDR3 protein: CASSQLSTDTQYF.

The chain employs TRBV6-1 and TRBJ2-7; TCRdb gives TRBD1 as the D gene, but with no DNA this cannot be confirmed. Germline CDR1 and CDR2: MNHNS and SASEGT. CDR3 size: 14 residues. CDR3 residues: CASGQGQPGGEQYF.

The chain employs TRBV9 and TRBJ1-6; TCRdb lists TRBD1, though no DNA is available to test this call. The V gene's germline CDR1 is SGDLS and CDR2 YYNGEE. This CDR3 is built from 15 residues. CDR3 sequence: CASSSSEGGYSPLHF.

The chain recombines TRBV6-1 with TRBJ1-5; TCRdb reports TRBD1, a call that lacks DNA to check it against. The CDR3 loop spans 15 amino acids. CDR1 and CDR2 from the germline V gene are MNHNS and SASEGT. The CDR3 protein is CASRSTGGLRQPQHF.

The V and J genes are TRBV7-3 and TRBJ2-3; TCRdb's D call of TRBD1 is untestable without DNA. CDR3 length: 19 amino acids. CDR1 SGHTA and CDR2 FQGTGA come from the germline V gene. The CDR3: CASSLTPGSGGRHTDTQYF.

The chain has TRBV14 and TRBJ1-6. CDR1 is SGHDN, CDR2 FVKESK, per germline. CDR3 length equals 15 residues. CDR3 amino acids: CASSQVRGRSSPLHF.

This chain links TRBV12-3 or TRBV12-4 with TRBJ2-5; there is no DNA to check the TCRdb D call of TRBD1. The CDR3 is 15 amino acids. CDR3 loop: CASSRQGTPQETQYF.

The V gene is TRBV29-1, the J gene TRBJ2-1; with no DNA, the TCRdb D assignment of TRBD1 cannot be verified. Germline V CDR1 and CDR2: SQVTM, ANQGSEA. The CDR3 covers 15 residues. CDR3 region: CSVAGTGGFGNEQFF.

The V call is TRBV21-1, the J call TRBJ2-1; with no DNA, the TCRdb D assignment of TRBD1 cannot be verified. TRBV21-1 is a documented pseudogene. The CDR3 is 16 amino acids. Here the CDR3 reads CASSKDPGASYNEQFF.

The rearrangement joins TRBV11-2 to TRBJ2-4; TCRdb lists TRBD2, though no DNA is available to test this call. Germline CDR1 SGHAT, CDR2 FQNNGV. The CDR3 loop spans 18 amino acids. The CDR3 is CASSLGPSGGAWENIQYF.

The chain couples TRBV7-9 to TRBJ1-1; TCRdb's D call of TRBD1 is untestable without DNA. Germline CDR1 is SEHNR and CDR2 is FQNEAQ (reference sequence). This CDR3 region has 15 residues. CDR3 sequence: CASSSRQGMNTEAFF.

J is TRBJ2-2 and V is TRBV5-1; TCRdb selects TRBD1, and the lack of DNA leaves this call unchecked. The germline gives CDR1 SGHRS, CDR2 YFSETQ. The CDR3 contains 15 residues. The CDR3 sequence: CASSLLGGDTGELFF.

The chain couples TRBV6-1 to TRBJ1-1; TCRdb designates TRBD1, a call that cannot be tested without DNA. The germline CDR1 and CDR2 sequences are MNHNS and SASEGT. The CDR3 spans 14 residues. CDR3 sequence: CASRSRGWITEAFF.

The V call is TRBV18, the J call TRBJ2-1; TCRdb's D call of TRBD1 is untestable without DNA. The germline V gene encodes CDR1 KGHSH and CDR2 LQKENI. This CDR3 is built from 15 residues. Here the CDR3 reads CASSPLGTGINEQFF.

The rearrangement joins TRBV6-1 to TRBJ2-7; TCRdb lists TRBD1, though no DNA is available to test this call. Per germline, CDR1 MNHNS and CDR2 SASEGT. The CDR3 length is 16 residues. The CDR3 here is CASGQPGTGVRYEQYF.

This chain connects TRBV20-1 to TRBJ1-2. Germline V gene data show CDR1 as DFQATT and CDR2 as SNEGSKA (reference sequence). The length of the CDR3 is 13 residues. The CDR3 protein is CSARGSHNYGYTF.